This T cell receptor (beta chain) was captured by sequencing in a study of beta chain features in type 1 diabetes. Study-level points and caveats: Insertion counts at VDJ junctions were lower in type 1 diabetes patients, who also showed more deletions there. The similarity of naive, central memory and Treg TCRB repertoires appeared greater among patients than among healthy donors. Researchers report that Type 1 diabetes patients had moderately but significantly shorter TCRB CDR3s across all four CD4+ subsets.

This clone was recorded a few times. Its specificity is unknown. Trimming cost V 4 bases and J 5 bases; bases outside gene matches: 12. CDR1 and CDR2 (germline): MGHRA, YSYEKL. This CDR3 comprises 16 residues. Expressed TCRB transcripts were sequenced after all isolated RNA was converted to cDNA. Naive, central memory and regulatory T cell samples averaged approximately 3.6 million immunoSEQ reads each. Repertoires were generated with immunoSEQ multiplex PCR, while TCRdb's copy carries only in-frame clones and drops some. The sample holds some 300,000 clones; under 8.5% are singletons and the top ten take about 0.93%.

This chain connects TRBV4-1 to TRBJ2-7; TRBD2 matches 9 bases. The receptor comes from a young woman in good health. What was sequenced was central memory CD4+ T cells from blood. CDR3 bases: TGCGCCAGCAGCCTATTTACGCTAGCGGGATTTGACGAGCAGTACTTC. It specifies CASSLFTLAGFDEQYF.